Presented here are 21 T cell receptor beta chains from one specimen sequenced in a study of blood T cell repertoires in COVID-19. Assay: immunoSEQ multiplex PCR; the TCRdb copy retains only in-frame clones and omits some. The sample gives tens of thousands of clones, roughly 85% of which show up once; about an eighth is in the top ten. The specimen was peripheral blood. The receptor source for this set is a human donor in a cohort sampled during active COVID-19.

CDR3 amino acids: CASSDMTGERQFF. The CDR3 DNA follows: TGTGCCAGCAGCGATATGACAGGGGAACGGCAGTTCTTC. The V gene is TRBV9, the J gene TRBJ2-1; 8 nucleotides line up with TRBD1. The CDR3 covers 13 residues. In germline, CDR1 is SGDLS, CDR2 YYNGEE. The J segment lost 12 bases and the V segment lost 3 bases, leaving 8 bases of the junction unmatched.

This clone was recorded only once. The V gene is TRBV5-1, the J gene TRBJ2-3; TRBD2 matches at 12 bases. There are 15 residues in the CDR3. The J segment lost 6 bases and the V segment lost 4 bases, leaving 6 bases of the junction unmatched. The germline gives CDR1 SGHRS, CDR2 YFSETQ. CDR3: CASSETSGSVDTQYF. In DNA, the CDR3 is TGCGCCAGCAGCGAGACTAGCGGGAGTGTCGATACGCAGTATTTT.

Remarks on this clone: Different DNA sequences within this sample yield the same CDR3. V usage is TRBV9 and J usage is TRBJ2-3, with D tentatively TRBD2 (7 bases). Germline CDR1 reads SGDLS; CDR2 reads YYNGEE. CDR3 length: 16 residues. Trimming stripped 0 bases from V and 3 bases from J, with 14 bases between. The CDR3 loop reads CASSVEEGGRTDTQYF. As DNA, the CDR3 is TGTGCCAGCAGCGTAGAAGAGGGGGGGAGGACAGATACGCAGTATTTT. The full variable domain, with the rest looked up from reference TRBV9 and TRBJ2-3, is DSGVTQTPKHLITATGQRVTLRCSPRSGDLSVYWYQQSLDQGLQFLIQYYNGEERAKGNILERFSAQQFPDLHSELNLSSLELGDSALYFCASSVEEGGRTDTQYFGPGTRLTVL.

This clone was found once. The chain has TRBV5-5 and TRBJ1-3, with TRBD1 identical over 9 bases. The V gene's germline CDR1 is SGHKS and CDR2 YYEKEE (reference sequence). This CDR3 is 18 amino acids long. After removal of 0 bases from V and 1 base from J, the junction contained 8 bases not matched to a gene. The CDR3 reads CASSLDRGQGVSGNTIYF. CDR3 bases: TGTGCCAGCAGCTTGGATAGGGGACAGGGTGTTTCTGGAAACACCATATATTTT.

As for this clone: At one end the junction does not follow the germline gene, possibly because of a read error. The genes are TRBV7-7 and TRBJ2-2; TRBD2 agrees at 8 bases. Germline V CDR1 and CDR2: SSHAT, FNYEAQ (reference sequence). CDR3 length: 16 residues. CDR3 DNA sequence: TGTGCTAGCAGCACGATCGGGGGGGCCCTTTACGGGGAGCTGTTTTTT. Translated: CASSTIGGALYGELFF. Full variable domain (rest looked up from reference TRBV7-7 and TRBJ2-2): GAGVSQSPRYKVTKRGQDVTLRCDPISSHATLYWYQQALGQGPEFLTYFNYEAQPDKSGLPSDRFSAERPEGSISTLTIQRTEQRDSAMYRCASSTIGGALYGELFFGEGSRLTVL.

V gene TRBV5-5 combines with J gene TRBJ2-7; D is possibly TRBD1 (5 bases). This CDR3 has 15 residues. The germline CDR1 and CDR2 sequences are SGHKS and YYEKEE (reference sequence). V gave up 0 bases and J gave up 1 base, with 11 bases separating them. CDR3: CASSLAQGTSYEQYF. In DNA, the CDR3 is TGTGCCAGCAGCTTGGCCCAGGGAACTTCCTACGAGCAGTACTTC.

The gene calls are TRBV24-1 and TRBJ2-2; 9 bases line up with TRBD1. The V gene end was trimmed by 4 bases and the J gene end by 5 bases; junction bases not matched to a gene: 10. Germline loops: CDR1 KGHDR, CDR2 SFDVKD. The CDR3 length is 17 residues. CDR3 nucleotide sequence: TGTGCCACCAGTGAGCCCGGGACAGGGTTTTTGACCGGGGAGCTGTTTTTT. Protein: CATSEPGTGFLTGELFF.

CDR3: CASSPWTGRSTTGNTIYF. The CDR3 bases are TGTGCCAGCAGCCCCTGGACAGGGCGTAGTACTACGGGAAACACCATATATTTT. The chain recombines TRBV7-9 with TRBJ1-3; 8 nucleotides line up with TRBD1. Germline CDR1 SEHNR, CDR2 FQNEAQ (reference sequence). J gave up 4 bases and V 5 bases, and 16 bases lay outside the gene matches. The CDR3 spans 18 residues.

V and J are TRBV12-2 and TRBJ2-5; the D call TRBD2 from the table was never checked on the DNA. TRBJ2-7 explains the end of the DNA better; the J call may be wrong. TRBV12-2 is designated a pseudogene. CDR3 length equals 15 residues. The CDR3 reads CASRFQAGGSYEQYF. In nucleotides, the CDR3 is TGTGCAAGTCGCTTCCAAGCGGGGGGCTCCTACGAGCAGTACTTC.

This clone was observed a few times. The chain carries TRBV10-3 and TRBJ1-3; D is unresolved. Trimming cost V 10 bases and J 0 bases, with 13 bases left between them. Germline lookup yields CDR1 ENHRY and CDR2 SYGVKD. The CDR3 has 14 amino acids. DNA for the CDR3: TGTGCCACCAGGCCAGATTTCTCTGGAAACACCATATATTTT. This sequence encodes CATRPDFSGNTIYF.

The chain uses TRBV2 and TRBJ2-5; 7 nucleotides agree with TRBD1. Germline V gene lookup returns CDR1 SNHLY and CDR2 FYNNEI. V was clipped by 3 bases and J by 4 bases; unmatched bases: 8. CDR3 length: 15 residues. Here the CDR3 reads CASSDSGTVGETQYF. CDR3 nucleotide sequence: TGTGCCAGCAGTGATTCCGGGACAGTGGGAGAGACCCAGTACTTC.

The genes are TRBV18 and TRBJ2-1; 8 bases match TRBD2. Germline trimming cut 0 bases from V and 4 bases from J; bases unmatched to any gene: 17. Germline values: CDR1 KGHSH, CDR2 LQKENI. The CDR3 consists of 20 residues. The CDR3 spells CASSPPARASGPYRYNEQFF. As DNA, the CDR3 is TGTGCCAGCTCACCACCGGCGAGGGCTAGCGGGCCTTATCGGTACAATGAGCAGTTCTTC.

The chain links TRBV19 to TRBJ1-5; TRBD1 aligns across 7 bases. V lost 6 bases to trimming and J lost 2 bases; unmatched junction nucleotides: 13. The V gene's germline CDR1 is LNHDA and CDR2 SQIVND (reference sequence). This CDR3 contains 17 residues. The CDR3 here is CASSFSGTAPRNQPQHF. Written as DNA, the CDR3 is TGTGCCAGTAGCTTCTCTGGGACAGCGCCTCGCAATCAGCCCCAGCATTTT.

The chain combines TRBV19 with TRBJ2-3; the D gene is possibly TRBD2 (5 bases). Between the trimmed V and J ends, which lost 7 bases and 5 bases, there was a span of 10 bases. Germline V gene sequence: CDR1 LNHDA, CDR2 SQIVND (reference sequence). This CDR3 spans 12 amino acids. The CDR3 DNA reads TGTGCCAGTAACGAAGGGAGAGATACGCAGTATTTT. Translating it yields CASNEGRDTQYF.

The gene calls are TRBV5-1 and TRBJ1-1; D is uncertain. The CDR3 length is 15 residues. V was cut by 2 bases and J by 0 bases, with 11 bases left in between. CDR1 SGHRS and CDR2 YFSETQ come from the germline V gene. The CDR3 reads CASSFGSGMNTEAFF. CDR3 coding DNA: TGCGCCAGCAGCTTCGGGTCGGGGATGAACACTGAAGCTTTCTTT.

V is TRBV5-4 and J is TRBJ1-3; a weak D match, TRBD1 (6 bases). CDR3 length: 15 residues. CDR1 and CDR2 (germline): SGHNT, YYREEE (reference sequence). V lost 5 bases, J lost 4 bases, and 16 bases lay in between. The DNA of the CDR3 is TGTGCCAGCAGGGAAGGGGGGGATTCCGGAAACACCATATATTTT. Translated: CASREGGDSGNTIYF.

This chain links TRBV6-6 with TRBJ1-1, with 8 bases matching TRBD1. CDR1 MNHNY and CDR2 SVGAGI come from the germline V gene (reference sequence). J lost 7 bases, V lost 2 bases, and 6 bases had no gene match. This CDR3 comprises 14 residues. The CDR3 DNA reads TGTGCCAGCAGTTACATCTCAGGGGGCGGTGAAGCTTTCTTT. Residues: CASSYISGGGEAFF.

V gene TRBV7-7 combines with J gene TRBJ2-5; 9 bases agree with TRBD1. Germline V lookup: CDR1 SSHAT, CDR2 FNYEAQ (reference sequence). This CDR3 has 12 residues. This chain's CDR3 is CASRDRGETQYF. DNA of the CDR3: TGTGCTAGCCGTGACAGGGGGGAGACCCAGTACTTC.

The chain is built from TRBV18 and TRBJ2-5; TRBD2 aligns across 8 bases. The trim removed 3 bases at V and 5 bases at J, leaving 8 bases unmatched. The CDR3 totals 15 residues. Germline V gene data show CDR1 as KGHSH and CDR2 as LQKENI. The CDR3 loop reads CASSPNPGGFETQYF. The DNA for the CDR3 is TGTGCCAGCTCACCCAACCCGGGGGGGTTTGAGACCCAGTACTTC.

The chain recombines TRBV11-2 with TRBJ2-3, with TRBD2 identical over 8 bases. CDR1 and CDR2 from the germline V gene are SGHAT and FQNNGV. This CDR3 has 14 residues. After removal of 5 bases from V and 6 bases from J, the junction contained 7 bases not matched to a gene. CDR3 amino acids: CASSLGLEPDTQYF. The CDR3 nucleotides read TGTGCCAGCAGCCTGGGACTAGAGCCCGATACGCAGTATTTT.

The chain employs TRBV28 and TRBJ2-3, with TRBD2 matching over 12 bases. CDR3 length equals 15 residues. The trim removed 4 bases at V and 11 bases at J, leaving 10 bases unmatched. Germline CDR1 and CDR2: MDHEN and SYDVKM. The CDR3 sequence: CASSSLAGGLIGQYF. The DNA of the CDR3 is TGTGCCAGCAGTTCACTAGCGGGGGGACTGATTGGGCAGTATTTT.